This TCR beta chain was recovered during a study of Ad26.COV2.S vaccination and SARS-CoV-2 variants. Study details: Administration of Ad26.COV2.S was intramuscular, either once or twice 56 days apart.

This clone was recorded only once. Treatment noted: approximately 18 received Ad26.COV2.S at low or high dose, single or two shots; several received placebo; per-sample allocation not given. The study sampled participants on day 63 after the first vaccine or placebo injection. The donor's status was that of an adult aged 18-55 years in Boston. The data were produced by immunoSEQ multiplex PCR, yet TCRdb's version contains in-frame clones alone and is incomplete. The table has hundreds of thousands of clones, around nine tenths seen once. Germline V gene data show CDR1 as SNHLY and CDR2 as FYNNEI. Trimming removed 4 bases at V and 2 bases at J, with 2 bases between. The CDR3 length is 11 residues.

The sequence was collected from a person between 18 and 60 years old who received the Ad26.COV2.S COVID-19 vaccine or a placebo. The gene calls are TRBV2 and TRBJ2-5; D is unclear. This specimen consisted of peripheral blood, obtained in a trial of Ad26.COV2.S vaccine versus placebo. The CDR3 is CASSVQETQYF. In nucleotides, the CDR3 is TGTGCCAGCAGTGTACAAGAGACCCAGTACTTC.